This T cell receptor (beta chain) was recovered during a study of metastatic and nonmetastatic thyroid tumors. The entire patient cohort was treatment-naive prior to thyroid surgery. TCRdb reassembled clones from the PCR reads with MiXCR. There are about 23,000 clones in the sample; 22% occur only once, and 6% to 9.5% lies in the top ten. Relative to its sample, this clone is medium-sized. The sequenced sample was blood. The receptor was derived from a female donor with papillary thyroid cancer or a benign thyroid nodule (not recorded which). Some clones in this sample may be carry-over from other donors' samples.

The CDR3, as DNA: TGCGCCAGCAGCTTTAGCGGGGCGAACACCGGGGAGCTGTTTTTT. It specifies CASSFSGANTGELFF. The gene calls are TRBV5-1 and TRBJ2-2, with 8 bases fitting TRBD2. The CDR3 length is 15 residues. The V gene's germline CDR1 is SGHRS and CDR2 YFSETQ. The J segment lost 0 bases and the V segment lost 2 bases, leaving 0 bases of the junction unmatched.